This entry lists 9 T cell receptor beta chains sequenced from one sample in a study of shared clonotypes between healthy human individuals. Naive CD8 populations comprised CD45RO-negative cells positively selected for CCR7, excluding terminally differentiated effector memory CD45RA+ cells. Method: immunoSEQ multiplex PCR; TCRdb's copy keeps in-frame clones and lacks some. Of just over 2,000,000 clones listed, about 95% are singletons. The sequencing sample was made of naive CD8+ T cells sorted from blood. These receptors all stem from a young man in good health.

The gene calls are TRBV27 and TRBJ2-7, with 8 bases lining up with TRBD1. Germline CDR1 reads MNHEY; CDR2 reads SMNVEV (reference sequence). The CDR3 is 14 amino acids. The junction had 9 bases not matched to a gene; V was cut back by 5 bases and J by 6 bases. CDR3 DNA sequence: TGTGCCAGCAGTCCTCGACAGGGGTATAGCGAGCAGTACTTC. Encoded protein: CASSPRQGYSEQYF.

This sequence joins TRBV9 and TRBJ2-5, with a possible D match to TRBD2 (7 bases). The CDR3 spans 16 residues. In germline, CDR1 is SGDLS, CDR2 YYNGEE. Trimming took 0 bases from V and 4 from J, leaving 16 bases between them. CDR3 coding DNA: TGTGCCAGCAGCGTAGCTGGGGGCGGGGGTGGAGAGACCCAGTACTTC. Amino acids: CASSVAGGGGGETQYF.

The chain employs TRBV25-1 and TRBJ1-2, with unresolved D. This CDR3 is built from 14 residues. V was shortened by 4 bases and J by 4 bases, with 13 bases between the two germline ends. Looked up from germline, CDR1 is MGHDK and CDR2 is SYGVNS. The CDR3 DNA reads TGTGCCAGCAGTGTCGGAGAGGTTGGCTATGGCTACACCTTC. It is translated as CASSVGEVGYGYTF.

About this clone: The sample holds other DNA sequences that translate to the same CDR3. The CDR3 DNA reads as TGTGCCTGGAGTTCGCTAGCCTACGAGCAGTACTTC. Translation gives CAWSSLAYEQYF. The chain carries TRBV30 and TRBJ2-7, with no clear D. Deletions cut 2 bases from V and 2 bases from J, with 7 bases between. The length of the CDR3 is 12 residues. In germline, CDR1 is GTSNPN, CDR2 SVGIG (reference sequence).

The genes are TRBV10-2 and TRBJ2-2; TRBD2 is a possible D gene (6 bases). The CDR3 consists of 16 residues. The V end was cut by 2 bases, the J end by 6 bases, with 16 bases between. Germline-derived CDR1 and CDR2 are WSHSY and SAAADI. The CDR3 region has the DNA TGCGCCAGCAGTGAGATTCTAGCGATCGGGCCCGGGGAGCTGTTTTTT. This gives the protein CASSEILAIGPGELFF.

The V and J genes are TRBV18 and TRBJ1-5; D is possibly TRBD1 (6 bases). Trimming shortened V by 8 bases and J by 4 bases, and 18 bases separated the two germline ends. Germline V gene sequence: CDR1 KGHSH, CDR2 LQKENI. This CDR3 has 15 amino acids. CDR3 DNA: TGTGCCAGCGCCGATCTTTACAGGGAGAATCAGCCCCAGCATTTT. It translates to CASADLYRENQPQHF.

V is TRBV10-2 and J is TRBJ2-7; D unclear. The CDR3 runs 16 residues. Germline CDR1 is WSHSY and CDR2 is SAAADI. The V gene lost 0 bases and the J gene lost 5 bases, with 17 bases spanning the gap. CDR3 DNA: TGCGCCAGCAGTGAGTCGGAGTTCCCAATTGTCCACGAGCAGTACTTC. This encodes CASSESEFPIVHEQYF.

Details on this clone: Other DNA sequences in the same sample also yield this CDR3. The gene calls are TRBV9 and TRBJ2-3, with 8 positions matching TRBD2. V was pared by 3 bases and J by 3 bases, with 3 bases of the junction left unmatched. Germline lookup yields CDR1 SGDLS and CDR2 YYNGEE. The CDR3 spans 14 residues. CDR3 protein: CASSEGLGTDTQYF. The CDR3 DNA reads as TGTGCCAGCAGCGAGGGACTAGGAACAGATACGCAGTATTTT.

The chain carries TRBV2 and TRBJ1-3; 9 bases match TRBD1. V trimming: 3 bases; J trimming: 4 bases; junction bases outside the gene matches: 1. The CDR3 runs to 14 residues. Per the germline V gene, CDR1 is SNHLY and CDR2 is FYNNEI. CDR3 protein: CASSDGTGGNTIYF. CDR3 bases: TGTGCCAGCAGTGACGGGACAGGGGGAAACACCATATATTTT.